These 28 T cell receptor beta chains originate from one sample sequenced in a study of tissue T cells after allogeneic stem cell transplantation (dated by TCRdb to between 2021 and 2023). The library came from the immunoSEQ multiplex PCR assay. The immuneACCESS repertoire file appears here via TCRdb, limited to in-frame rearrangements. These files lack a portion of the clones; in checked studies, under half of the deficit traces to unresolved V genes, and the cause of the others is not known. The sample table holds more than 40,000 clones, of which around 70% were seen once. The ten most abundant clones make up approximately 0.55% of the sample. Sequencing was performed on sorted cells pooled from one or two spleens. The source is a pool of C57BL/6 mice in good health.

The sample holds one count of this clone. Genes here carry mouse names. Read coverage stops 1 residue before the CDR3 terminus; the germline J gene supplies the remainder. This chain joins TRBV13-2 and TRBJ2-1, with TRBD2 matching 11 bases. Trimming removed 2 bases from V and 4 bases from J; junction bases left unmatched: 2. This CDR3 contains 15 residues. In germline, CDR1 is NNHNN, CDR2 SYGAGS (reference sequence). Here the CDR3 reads CASGERTGGYAEQFF. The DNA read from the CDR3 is TGTGCCAGCGGTGAGAGGACTGGGGGGTATGCTGAGCAGTTC.

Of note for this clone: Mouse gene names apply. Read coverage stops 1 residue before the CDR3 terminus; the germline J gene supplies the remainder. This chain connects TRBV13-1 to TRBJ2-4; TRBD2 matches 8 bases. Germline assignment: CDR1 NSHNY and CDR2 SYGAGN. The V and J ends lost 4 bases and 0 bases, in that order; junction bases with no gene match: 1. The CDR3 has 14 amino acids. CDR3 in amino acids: CASSSGGSQNTLYF. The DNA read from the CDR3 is TGTGCCAGCAGTTCTGGGGGGAGTCAAAACACCTTGTAC.

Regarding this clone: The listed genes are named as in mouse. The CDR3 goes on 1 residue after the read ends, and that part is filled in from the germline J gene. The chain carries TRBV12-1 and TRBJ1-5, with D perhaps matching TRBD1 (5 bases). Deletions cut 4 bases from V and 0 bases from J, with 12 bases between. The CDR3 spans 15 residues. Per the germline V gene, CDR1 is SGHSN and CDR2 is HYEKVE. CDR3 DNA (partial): TGTGCCAGCTCCCCGGGACCGAATAACAACCAGGCTCCGCTT. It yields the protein CASSPGPNNNQAPL. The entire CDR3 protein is CASSPGPNNNQAPLF.

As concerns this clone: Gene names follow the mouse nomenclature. The sequenced part of the CDR3 DNA is TGTGCCAGCAGTGGGGGACAACAAAACACCTTGTAC. This encodes CASSGGQQNTLY. The CDR3 in its entirety is CASSGGQQNTLYF. This rearrangement joins TRBV13-1 to TRBJ2-4; D possibly corresponds to TRBD1 (6 bases). The observed sequence ends 1 residue before the CDR3 terminus, with the missing tail filled in from the germline J gene. V was cut by 3 bases and J by 3 bases, with 8 bases left in between. Looked up from germline, CDR1 is NSHNY and CDR2 is SYGAGN. The CDR3 consists of 13 residues.

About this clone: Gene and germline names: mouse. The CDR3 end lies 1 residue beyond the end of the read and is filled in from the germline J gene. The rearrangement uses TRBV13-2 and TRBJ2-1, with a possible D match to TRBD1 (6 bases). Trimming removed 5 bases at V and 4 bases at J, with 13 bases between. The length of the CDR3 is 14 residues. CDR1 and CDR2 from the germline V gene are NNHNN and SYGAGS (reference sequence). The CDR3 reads CASGPGTSYAEQFF. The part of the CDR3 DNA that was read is TGTGCCAGCGGACCCGGGACATCTTATGCTGAGCAGTTC.

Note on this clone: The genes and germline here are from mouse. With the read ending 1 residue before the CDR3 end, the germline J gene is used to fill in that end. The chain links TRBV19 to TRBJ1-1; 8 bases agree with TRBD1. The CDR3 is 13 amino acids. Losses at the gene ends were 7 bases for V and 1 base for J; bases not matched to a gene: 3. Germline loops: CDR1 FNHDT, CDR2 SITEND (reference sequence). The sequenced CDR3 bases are TGTGCCAGCGCCGGGACAGGGAACACAGAAGTCTTC. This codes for CASAGTGNTEVF. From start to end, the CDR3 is CASAGTGNTEVFF. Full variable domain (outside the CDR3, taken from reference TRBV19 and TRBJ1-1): GGIITQTPKFLIGQEGQKLTLKCQQNFNHDTMYWYRQDSGKGLRLIYYSITENDLQKGDLSEGYDASREKKSSFSLTVTSAQKNEMAVFLCASAGTGNTEVFFGKGTRLTVV.

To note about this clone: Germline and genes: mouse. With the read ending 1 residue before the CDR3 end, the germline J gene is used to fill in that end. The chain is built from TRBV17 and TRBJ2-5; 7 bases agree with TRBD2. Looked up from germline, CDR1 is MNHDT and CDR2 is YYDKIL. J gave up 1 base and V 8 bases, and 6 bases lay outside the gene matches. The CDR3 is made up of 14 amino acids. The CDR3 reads CASESLGDQDTQYF. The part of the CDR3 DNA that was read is TGTGCTAGCGAGTCCCTGGGGGACCAAGACACCCAGTAC.

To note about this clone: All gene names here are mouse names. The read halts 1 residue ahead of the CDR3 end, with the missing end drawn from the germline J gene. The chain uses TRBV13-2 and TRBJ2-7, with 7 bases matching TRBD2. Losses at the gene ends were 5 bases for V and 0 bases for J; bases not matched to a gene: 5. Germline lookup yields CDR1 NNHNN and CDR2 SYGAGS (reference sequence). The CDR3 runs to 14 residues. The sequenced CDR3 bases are TGTGCCAGCGGGCGACTGGGCCTCTCCTATGAACAGTAC. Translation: CASGRLGLSYEQY. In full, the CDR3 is CASGRLGLSYEQYF.

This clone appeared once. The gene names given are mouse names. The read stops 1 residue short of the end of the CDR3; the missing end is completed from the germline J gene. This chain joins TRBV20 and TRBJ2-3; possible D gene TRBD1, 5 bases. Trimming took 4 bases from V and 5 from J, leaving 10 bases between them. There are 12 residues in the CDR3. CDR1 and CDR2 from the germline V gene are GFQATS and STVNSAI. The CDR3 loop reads CGAKGREETLYF. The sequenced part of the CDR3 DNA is TGTGGTGCTAAGGGCAGGGAAGAAACGCTGTAT.

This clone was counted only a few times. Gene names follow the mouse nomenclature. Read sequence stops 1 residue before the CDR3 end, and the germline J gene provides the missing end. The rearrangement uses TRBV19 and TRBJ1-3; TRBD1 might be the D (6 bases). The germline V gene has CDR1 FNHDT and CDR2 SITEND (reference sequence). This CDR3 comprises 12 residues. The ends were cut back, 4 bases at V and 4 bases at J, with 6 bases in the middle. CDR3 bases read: TGTGCCAGCAGTGGGACAGGAAATACGCTCTAT. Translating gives CASSGTGNTLY. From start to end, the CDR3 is CASSGTGNTLYF.

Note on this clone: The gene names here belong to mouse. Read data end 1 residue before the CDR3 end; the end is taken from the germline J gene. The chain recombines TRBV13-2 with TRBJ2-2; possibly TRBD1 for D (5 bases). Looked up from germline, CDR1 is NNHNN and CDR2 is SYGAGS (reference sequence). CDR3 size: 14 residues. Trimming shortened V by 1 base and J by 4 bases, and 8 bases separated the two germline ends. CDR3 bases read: TGTGCCAGCGGTGATTCCAGGGCCACCGGGCAGCTCTAC. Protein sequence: CASGDSRATGQLY. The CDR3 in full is CASGDSRATGQLYF.

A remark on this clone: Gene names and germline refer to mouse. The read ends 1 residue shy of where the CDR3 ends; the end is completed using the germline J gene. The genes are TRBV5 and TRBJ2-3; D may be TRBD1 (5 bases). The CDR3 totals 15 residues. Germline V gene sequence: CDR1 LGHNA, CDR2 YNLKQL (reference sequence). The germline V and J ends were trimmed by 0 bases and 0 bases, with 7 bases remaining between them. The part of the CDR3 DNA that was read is TGTGCCAGCAGCCAAGACAGGGAGAGTGCAGAAACGCTGTAT. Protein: CASSQDRESAETLY. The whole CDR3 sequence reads CASSQDRESAETLYF.

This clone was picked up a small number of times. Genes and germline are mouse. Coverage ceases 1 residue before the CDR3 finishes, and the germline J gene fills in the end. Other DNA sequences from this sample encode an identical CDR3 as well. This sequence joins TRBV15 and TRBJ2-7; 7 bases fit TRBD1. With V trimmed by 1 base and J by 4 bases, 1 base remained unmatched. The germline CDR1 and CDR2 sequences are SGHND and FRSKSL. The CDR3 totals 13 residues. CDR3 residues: CASSLGQGYEQYF. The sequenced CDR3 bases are TGTGCCAGCAGTTTAGGACAGGGTTATGAACAGTAC.

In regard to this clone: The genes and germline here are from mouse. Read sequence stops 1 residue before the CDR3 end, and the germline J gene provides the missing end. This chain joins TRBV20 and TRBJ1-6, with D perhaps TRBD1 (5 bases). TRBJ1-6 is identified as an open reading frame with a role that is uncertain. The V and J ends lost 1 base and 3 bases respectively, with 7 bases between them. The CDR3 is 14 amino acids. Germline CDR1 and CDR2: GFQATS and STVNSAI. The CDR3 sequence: CGARAGNYNSPLYF. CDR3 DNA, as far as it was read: TGTGGTGCTAGGGCAGGGAACTATAATTCGCCCCTCTAC.

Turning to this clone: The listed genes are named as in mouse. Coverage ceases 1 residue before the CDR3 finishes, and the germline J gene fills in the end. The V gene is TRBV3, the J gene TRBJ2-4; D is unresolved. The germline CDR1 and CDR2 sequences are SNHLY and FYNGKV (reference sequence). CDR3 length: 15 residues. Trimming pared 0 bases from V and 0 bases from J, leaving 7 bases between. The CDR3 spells CASSLARNSQNTLYF. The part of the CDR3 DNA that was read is TGTGCCAGCAGCTTAGCCAGGAATAGTCAAAACACCTTGTAC.

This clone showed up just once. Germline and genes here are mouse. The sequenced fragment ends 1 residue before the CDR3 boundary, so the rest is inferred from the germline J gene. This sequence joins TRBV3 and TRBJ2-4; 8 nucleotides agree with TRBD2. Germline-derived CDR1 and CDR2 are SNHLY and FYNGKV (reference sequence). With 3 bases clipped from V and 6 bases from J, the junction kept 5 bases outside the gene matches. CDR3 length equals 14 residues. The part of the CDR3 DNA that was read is TGTGCCAGCAGCTTGGACTGGGCCGGGAACACCTTGTAC. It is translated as CASSLDWAGNTLY. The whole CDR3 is CASSLDWAGNTLYF.

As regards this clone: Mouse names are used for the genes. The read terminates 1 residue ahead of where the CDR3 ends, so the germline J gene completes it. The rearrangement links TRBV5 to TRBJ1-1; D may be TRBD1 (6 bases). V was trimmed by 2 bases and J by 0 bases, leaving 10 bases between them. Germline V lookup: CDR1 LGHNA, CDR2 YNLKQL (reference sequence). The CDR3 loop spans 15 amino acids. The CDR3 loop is CASSQSGTTNTEVFF. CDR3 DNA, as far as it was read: TGTGCCAGCAGCCAATCCGGGACAACAAACACAGAAGTCTTC.

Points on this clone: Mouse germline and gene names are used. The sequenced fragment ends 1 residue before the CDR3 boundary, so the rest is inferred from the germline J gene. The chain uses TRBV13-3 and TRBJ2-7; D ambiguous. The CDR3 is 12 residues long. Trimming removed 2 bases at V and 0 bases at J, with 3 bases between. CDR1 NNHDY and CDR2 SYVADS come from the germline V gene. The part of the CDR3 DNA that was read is TGTGCCAGCAGTGACAGCTCCTATGAACAGTAC. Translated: CASSDSSYEQY. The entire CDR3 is CASSDSSYEQYF.

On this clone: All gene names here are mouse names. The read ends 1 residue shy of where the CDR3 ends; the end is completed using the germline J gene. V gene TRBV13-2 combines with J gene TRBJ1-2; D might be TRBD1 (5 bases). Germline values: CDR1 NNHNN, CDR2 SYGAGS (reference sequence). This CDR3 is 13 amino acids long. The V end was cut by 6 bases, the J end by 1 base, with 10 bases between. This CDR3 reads CASAPGKNSDYTF. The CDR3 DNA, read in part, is TGTGCCAGCGCCCCAGGGAAAAACTCCGACTACACC.

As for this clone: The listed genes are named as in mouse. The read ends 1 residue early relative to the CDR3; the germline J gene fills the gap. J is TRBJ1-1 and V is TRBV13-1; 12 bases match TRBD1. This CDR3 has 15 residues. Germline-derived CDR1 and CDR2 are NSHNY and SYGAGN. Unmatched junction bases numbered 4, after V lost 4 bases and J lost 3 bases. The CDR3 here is CASSWDRGRDTEVFF. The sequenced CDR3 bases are TGTGCCAGCAGTTGGGACAGGGGGCGAGACACAGAAGTCTTC.

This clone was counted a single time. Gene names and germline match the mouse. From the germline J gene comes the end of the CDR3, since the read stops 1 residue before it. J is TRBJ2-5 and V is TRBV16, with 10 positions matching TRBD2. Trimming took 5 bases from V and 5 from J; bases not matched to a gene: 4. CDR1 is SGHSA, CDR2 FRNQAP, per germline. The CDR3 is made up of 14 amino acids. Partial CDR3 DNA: TGTGCAAGCAGCGCGACTGGGGGGTCAGACACCCAGTAC. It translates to CASSATGGSDTQY. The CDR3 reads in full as CASSATGGSDTQYF. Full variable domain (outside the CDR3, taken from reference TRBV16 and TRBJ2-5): NAGVIQTPRHKVTGKGQEATLWCEPISGHSAVFWYRQTIVQGLEFLTYFRNQAPIDDSGMPKERFSAQMPNQSHSTLKIQSTQPQDSAVYLCASSATGGSDTQYFGPGTRLLVL.

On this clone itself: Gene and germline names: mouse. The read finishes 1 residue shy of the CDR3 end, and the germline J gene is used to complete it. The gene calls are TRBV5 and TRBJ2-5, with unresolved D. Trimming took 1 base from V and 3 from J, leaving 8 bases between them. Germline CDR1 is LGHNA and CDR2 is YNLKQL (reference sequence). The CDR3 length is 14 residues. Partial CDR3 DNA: TGTGCCAGCAGCCAAGCAGGCAATCAAGACACCCAGTAC. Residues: CASSQAGNQDTQY. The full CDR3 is CASSQAGNQDTQYF.

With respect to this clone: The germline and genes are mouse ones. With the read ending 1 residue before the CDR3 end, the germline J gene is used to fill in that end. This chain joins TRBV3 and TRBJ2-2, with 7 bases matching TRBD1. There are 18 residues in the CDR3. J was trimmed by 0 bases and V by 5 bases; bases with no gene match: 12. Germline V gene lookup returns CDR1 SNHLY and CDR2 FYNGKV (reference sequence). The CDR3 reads CASSVSLGTDSNTGQLYF. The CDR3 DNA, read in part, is TGTGCCAGCAGCGTATCCCTTGGGACAGACTCAAACACCGGGCAGCTCTAC. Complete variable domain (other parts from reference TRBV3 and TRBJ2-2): GPKVLQIPSHQIIDMGQMVTLNCDPVSNHLYFYWYKQILGQQMEFLVNFYNGKVMEKSKLFKDQFSVERPDGSYFTLKIQPTALEDSAVYFCASSVSLGTDSNTGQLYFGEGSKLTVL.

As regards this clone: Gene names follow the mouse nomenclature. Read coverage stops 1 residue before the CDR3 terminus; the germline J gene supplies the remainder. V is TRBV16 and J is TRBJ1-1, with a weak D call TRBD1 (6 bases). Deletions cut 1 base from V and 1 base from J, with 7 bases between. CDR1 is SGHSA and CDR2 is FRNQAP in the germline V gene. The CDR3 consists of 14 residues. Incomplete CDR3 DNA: TGTGCAAGCAGCTTAGCGGGACAAAACACAGAAGTCTTC. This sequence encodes CASSLAGQNTEVF. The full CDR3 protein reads CASSLAGQNTEVFF.

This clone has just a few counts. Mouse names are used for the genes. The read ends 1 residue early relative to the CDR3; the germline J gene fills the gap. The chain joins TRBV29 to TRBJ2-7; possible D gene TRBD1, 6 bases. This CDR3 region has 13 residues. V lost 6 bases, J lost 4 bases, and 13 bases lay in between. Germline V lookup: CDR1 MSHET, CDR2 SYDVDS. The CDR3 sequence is CASSPGTKYEQYF. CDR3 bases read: TGTGCTAGCAGCCCCGGGACAAAATATGAACAGTAC.

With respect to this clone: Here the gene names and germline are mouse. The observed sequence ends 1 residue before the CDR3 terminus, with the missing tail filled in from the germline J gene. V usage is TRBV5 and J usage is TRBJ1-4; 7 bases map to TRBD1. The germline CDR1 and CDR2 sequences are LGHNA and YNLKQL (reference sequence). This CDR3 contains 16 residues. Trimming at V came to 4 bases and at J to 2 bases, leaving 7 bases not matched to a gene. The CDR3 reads CASSPGGGPSNERLFF. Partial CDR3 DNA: TGTGCCAGCAGCCCAGGGGGGGGCCCCTCCAACGAAAGATTATTT.

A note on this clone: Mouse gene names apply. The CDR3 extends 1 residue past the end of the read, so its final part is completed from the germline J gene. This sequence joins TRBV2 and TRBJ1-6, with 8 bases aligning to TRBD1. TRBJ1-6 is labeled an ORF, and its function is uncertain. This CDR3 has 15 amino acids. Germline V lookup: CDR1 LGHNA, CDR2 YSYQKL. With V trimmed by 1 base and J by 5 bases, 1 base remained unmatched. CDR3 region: CASSQGQGNNSPLYF. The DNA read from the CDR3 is TGTGCCAGCAGCCAAGGACAGGGGAATAATTCGCCCCTCTAC.

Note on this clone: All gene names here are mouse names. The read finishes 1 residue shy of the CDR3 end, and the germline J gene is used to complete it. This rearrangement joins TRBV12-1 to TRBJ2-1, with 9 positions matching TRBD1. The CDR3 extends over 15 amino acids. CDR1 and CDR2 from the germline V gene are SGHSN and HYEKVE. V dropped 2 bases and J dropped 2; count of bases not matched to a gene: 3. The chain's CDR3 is CASSRRTGDYAEQFF. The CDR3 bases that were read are TGTGCCAGCTCTCGTCGGACAGGGGACTATGCTGAGCAGTTC. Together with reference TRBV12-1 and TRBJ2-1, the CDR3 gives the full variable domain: DSGVVQSPRHIIKEKGGRSVLTCIPISGHSNVVWYQQTLGKELKFLIQHYEKVERDKGFLPSRFSVQQFDDYHSEMNMSALELEDSAMYFCASSRRTGDYAEQFFGPGTRLTVL.